One and the same sample provided the 19 T cell receptor beta chains below, sequenced in a study of blood T cell repertoires in COVID-19. TCRdb keeps only in-frame clones here, not all; method: immunoSEQ multiplex PCR. This table holds 70,000 or so clones, around nine tenths found once. Sequences were obtained from peripheral blood. Every receptor here comes from a human donor in a cohort sampled during active COVID-19.

The chain is built from TRBV28 and TRBJ2-5, with 13 bases identical to TRBD2. The CDR3 contains 16 residues. Trimming at V came to 3 bases and at J to 6 bases, leaving 7 bases not matched to a gene. Germline CDR1 MDHEN, CDR2 SYDVKM. CDR3 amino acids: CASSFPGLAGLKTQYF. The DNA for the CDR3 is TGTGCCAGCAGTTTCCCGGGACTAGCGGGATTGAAGACCCAGTACTTC.

In its sample, this clone was seen a few times. The rearrangement links TRBV7-9 to TRBJ2-2; D perhaps matches TRBD1 (5 bases). Trimming took off 5 bases at V and 1 base at J, with 11 bases between the two ends. Germline lookup yields CDR1 SEHNR and CDR2 FQNEAQ (reference sequence). This CDR3 has 15 residues. The CDR3 sequence: CASSPIRVNTGELFF. Written as DNA, the CDR3 is TGTGCCAGCAGCCCCATCAGGGTGAACACCGGGGAGCTGTTTTTT.

The chain combines TRBV27 with TRBJ2-3, with 14 bases that match TRBD2. CDR3 length equals 15 residues. Germline assignment: CDR1 MNHEY and CDR2 SMNVEV (reference sequence). V shed 6 bases and J 5 bases; nucleotides not matched to a gene: 4. The CDR3 sequence is CASRGLAGVEDTQYF. In DNA, the CDR3 is TGTGCCAGCAGGGGACTAGCGGGAGTTGAAGATACGCAGTATTTT.

This chain joins TRBV6-6 and TRBJ1-2; 7 nucleotides agree with TRBD1. This CDR3 is 13 amino acids long. Germline V gene data show CDR1 as MNHNY and CDR2 as SVGAGI (reference sequence). The trim removed 5 bases at V and 4 bases at J, leaving 4 bases unmatched. The CDR3 reads CASSAGTVYGYTF. For the CDR3, the DNA is TGTGCCAGCAGTGCCGGGACAGTCTATGGCTACACCTTC.

V usage is TRBV5-1 and J usage is TRBJ2-1; TRBD1 aligns across 8 bases. This CDR3 comprises 15 residues. Germline V lookup: CDR1 SGHRS, CDR2 YFSETQ. J lost 7 bases, V lost 0 bases, and 6 bases had no gene match. Here the CDR3 DNA reads TGCGCCAGCAGCTTGGAACAGGGGGAATGGAATGAGCAGTTCTTC. Its protein product is CASSLEQGEWNEQFF.

The gene calls are TRBV28 and TRBJ2-7, with 13 nucleotides matching TRBD2. V lost 5 bases and J lost 5; bases outside the gene matches: 6. The CDR3 extends over 15 amino acids. Germline V CDR1 and CDR2: MDHEN, SYDVKM. Here the CDR3 reads CASSAGTSGKNEQYF. The CDR3 bases are TGTGCCAGCAGTGCGGGGACTAGCGGGAAAAACGAGCAGTACTTC.

The rearrangement joins TRBV3-1 (or the pseudogene TRBV3-2) to TRBJ2-2, with D possibly being TRBD1 (7 bases). Deletions cut 4 bases from V and 6 bases from J, with 12 bases between. In germline, CDR1 is LGHDT, CDR2 YNNKEL (reference sequence). The CDR3 consists of 14 residues. The chain's CDR3 is CASSRTGEAGELFF. CDR3 in DNA: TGTGCCAGCAGCCGCACAGGGGAGGCCGGGGAGCTGTTTTTT.

The chain has TRBV27 and TRBJ1-2; TRBD1 is a possible D gene (5 bases). V lost 5 bases and J 13 bases, leaving 17 bases between the germline ends. The length of the CDR3 is 12 residues. The germline gives CDR1 MNHEY, CDR2 SMNVEV (reference sequence). The CDR3 reads CASSTGHSSPTF. The CDR3 DNA is TGTGCCAGCAGTACAGGACATTCAAGTCCCACCTTC.

V gene TRBV11-2 combines with J gene TRBJ1-3; 7 bases are shared with TRBD1. The CDR3 is 16 residues long. Trimming cost V 5 bases and J 0 bases; bases outside gene matches: 7. Per the germline V gene, CDR1 is SGHAT and CDR2 is FQNNGV. CDR3 amino acids: CASSPPDRVSGNTIYF. The CDR3 DNA reads as TGTGCCAGCAGCCCCCCCGACAGGGTCTCTGGAAACACCATATATTTT.

The chain links TRBV5-1 to TRBJ1-5; TRBD1 agrees at 11 bases. CDR1 and CDR2 (germline): SGHRS, YFSETQ. With 4 bases clipped from V and 5 bases from J, the junction kept 14 bases outside the gene matches. The CDR3 is made up of 18 amino acids. This CDR3 is CASSVSGTGGGLDQPQHF. In DNA form, the CDR3 reads TGCGCCAGCAGCGTCTCCGGGACAGGGGGTGGTTTGGATCAGCCCCAGCATTTT.

V and J are TRBV5-8 and TRBJ2-5, with 7 bases matching TRBD1. CDR1 is SGHTS and CDR2 is YDEGEE in the germline V gene. J lost 1 base, V lost 3 bases, and 6 bases had no gene match. CDR3 length equals 15 residues. In DNA, the CDR3 is TGTGCCAGCAGCTCGACAGGGTTTCCCCAAGAGACCCAGTACTTC. Translating gives CASSSTGFPQETQYF.

This clone occurred a few times. The chain has TRBV15 and TRBJ2-1; a weak D match, TRBD2 (5 bases). V was trimmed by 5 bases and J by 0 bases, leaving 8 bases between them. In germline, CDR1 is LNHNV, CDR2 YYDKDF (reference sequence). The CDR3 is 14 amino acids. CDR3 residues: CATSGLASYNEQFF. The CDR3 nucleotides are TGTGCCACCAGCGGGCTAGCCTCCTACAATGAGCAGTTCTTC.

This clone was found once. The genes are TRBV27 and TRBJ2-3; no clear D. Trimming left V 6 bases short and J 9 bases short, with 10 bases between. This CDR3 contains 11 residues. Germline-derived CDR1 and CDR2 are MNHEY and SMNVEV (reference sequence). The CDR3 bases are TGTGCCAGCAGCCAGTTACAGACGCAGTATTTT. Amino acids: CASSQLQTQYF.

The chain has TRBV5-1 and TRBJ1-4; 9 positions agree with TRBD1. The CDR3 totals 14 residues. The germline V gene has CDR1 SGHRS and CDR2 YFSETQ. Trimming at V came to 4 bases and at J to 5 bases, leaving 3 bases not matched to a gene. The CDR3 spells CASSEQGANEKLFF. Written as DNA, the CDR3 is TGCGCCAGCAGCGAACAGGGGGCGAATGAAAAACTGTTTTTT. The variable domain in full, with the rest retrieved from reference TRBV5-1 and TRBJ1-4, is KAGVTQTPRYLIKTRGQQVTLSCSPISGHRSVSWYQQTPGQGLQFLFEYFSETQRNKGNFPGRFSGRQFSNSRSEMNVSTLELGDSALYLCASSEQGANEKLFFGSGTQLSVL.

This clone has just one count. Here the CDR3 DNA reads TGTGCCAGCAGTTCCCATTACGGACAGAACACTGAAGCTTTCTTT. Translation: CASSSHYGQNTEAFF. This rearrangement joins TRBV6-2 or TRBV6-3 to TRBJ1-1; a possible D gene is TRBD1 (5 bases). The CDR3 extends over 15 amino acids. Trimming cost V 4 bases and J 1 base, with 13 bases left between them. The V gene's germline CDR1 is MNHEY and CDR2 SVGEGT.

The chain is built from TRBV7-6 and TRBJ2-7, with D perhaps TRBD2 (5 bases). The germline gives CDR1 SGHVS, CDR2 FNYEAQ. This CDR3 is 14 amino acids long. Trimming cost V 6 bases and J 0 bases, with 12 bases left between them. CDR3 DNA: TGTGCCAGCAGTGAGGGCAGCTCCTCCTACGAGCAGTACTTC. Translating gives CASSEGSSSYEQYF.

The genes are TRBV5-4 and TRBJ2-7, with TRBD1 as a possible D gene (5 bases). Germline CDR1 and CDR2: SGHNT and YYREEE (reference sequence). Trimming pared 0 bases from V and 2 bases from J, leaving 15 bases between. CDR3 length: 16 residues. This CDR3 is CASSLGGPRTAYEQYF. The CDR3 region has the DNA TGTGCCAGCAGCTTGGGGGGCCCTAGGACGGCCTACGAGCAGTACTTC.

The gene calls are TRBV2 and TRBJ1-2; D possibly corresponds to TRBD1 (5 bases). V was trimmed by 8 bases and J by 4 bases, leaving 11 bases between them. This CDR3 region has 12 residues. The V gene's germline CDR1 is SNHLY and CDR2 FYNNEI. CDR3 bases: TGTGCCAGCGGGGGAGGGACCTATGGCTACACCTTC. Its protein product is CASGGGTYGYTF.

The V gene is TRBV30, the J gene TRBJ1-2, with 7 positions matching TRBD1. The CDR3 has 12 residues. Germline V lookup: CDR1 GTSNPN, CDR2 SVGIG (reference sequence). Losses at the gene ends were 2 bases for V and 8 bases for J; bases not matched to a gene: 5. The chain's CDR3 is CAWSTGARGYTF. The CDR3 nucleotides read TGTGCCTGGAGTACAGGGGCGCGCGGCTACACCTTC. The full variable domain, in which reference TRBV30 and TRBJ1-2 provide the parts outside the CDR3, is SQTIHQWPATLVQPVGSPLSLECTVEGTSNPNLYWYRQAAGRGLQLLFYSVGIGQISSEVPQNLSASRPQDRQFILSSKKLLLSDSGFYLCAWSTGARGYTFGSGTRLTVV.